These 26 T cell receptor beta chains were sequenced from one sample in a study of blood T cell repertoires in COVID-19. Measured with immunoSEQ multiplex PCR; TCRdb has only the in-frame clones, and not every one. The repertoire consists of 200,000 to 300,000 clones, with roughly 79% occurring once and the leading ten covering roughly 8%. The sample comprised peripheral blood. The receptor set was obtained from a woman older than 75 with COVID-19, enrolled during active disease.

The chain combines TRBV10-3 with TRBJ2-7; 8 bases are a match to TRBD1. CDR1 and CDR2 from the germline V gene are ENHRY and SYGVKD. The V gene end was trimmed by 2 bases and the J gene end by 4 bases; junction bases not matched to a gene: 1. This CDR3 has 13 residues. For the CDR3, the DNA is TGTGCCATCAGTGAGAACAGGGGGTACGAGCAGTACTTC. It translates to CAISENRGYEQYF.

The chain combines TRBV18 with TRBJ1-1; 7 nucleotides match TRBD1. V dropped 2 bases and J dropped 6; count of bases not matched to a gene: 6. The CDR3 is made up of 14 amino acids. Per the germline V gene, CDR1 is KGHSH and CDR2 is LQKENI. The CDR3 is CASSPRQGEAEAFF. CDR3 sequence (DNA): TGTGCCAGCTCACCAAGGCAGGGGGAGGCTGAAGCTTTCTTT.

The rearrangement joins TRBV6-1 to TRBJ2-5; TRBD2 matches 15 bases. This CDR3 is built from 19 residues. V was pared by 4 bases and J by 4 bases, with 13 bases of the junction left unmatched. Germline values: CDR1 MNHNS, CDR2 SASEGT. The chain's CDR3 is CASSGSPGLAGGPRETQYF. CDR3 sequence (DNA): TGTGCCAGCAGTGGCTCGCCTGGACTAGCGGGGGGGCCGAGAGAGACCCAGTACTTC.

The chain carries TRBV7-9 and TRBJ1-2; D gene unclear. Germline V gene data show CDR1 as SEHNR and CDR2 as FQNEAQ (reference sequence). Deletions cut 1 base from V and 2 bases from J, with 8 bases between. CDR3 size: 14 residues. CDR3 loop: CASSLGDSNYGYTF. Written as DNA, the CDR3 is TGTGCCAGCAGCTTAGGAGACTCAAACTATGGCTACACCTTC. Filled out from reference TRBV7-9 and TRBJ1-2, the complete variable domain reads DTGVSQNPRHKITKRGQNVTFRCDPISEHNRLYWYRQTLGQGPEFLTYFQNEAQLEKSRLLSDRFSAERPKGSFSTLEIQRTEQGDSAMYLCASSLGDSNYGYTFGSGTRLTVV.

The chain is built from TRBV10-2 and TRBJ1-1, with unresolved D. The CDR3 contains 11 residues. Trimming pared 6 bases from V and 8 bases from J, leaving 10 bases between. From germline, CDR1 is WSHSY and CDR2 SAAADI. Here the CDR3 DNA reads TGCGCCAGCAGCAACCTAGGAGAAGCTTTCTTT. Its translation is CASSNLGEAFF.

The chain is built from TRBV9 and TRBJ2-7, with TRBD2 identical over 10 bases. Germline V CDR1 and CDR2: SGDLS, YYNGEE. This CDR3 has 15 residues. Losses at the gene ends were 4 bases for V and 5 bases for J; bases not matched to a gene: 9. DNA for the CDR3: TGTGCCAGCAGCCCACAGCGGGAGGGCCCCAACGAGCAGTACTTC. Residues: CASSPQREGPNEQYF. Full variable domain (missing parts from reference TRBV9 and TRBJ2-7): DSGVTQTPKHLITATGQRVTLRCSPRSGDLSVYWYQQSLDQGLQFLIQYYNGEERAKGNILERFSAQQFPDLHSELNLSSLELGDSALYFCASSPQREGPNEQYFGPGTRLTVT.

The sample holds one count of this clone. The chain is built from TRBV7-8 and TRBJ2-7; TRBD2 agrees at 7 bases. Looked up from germline, CDR1 is SGHVS and CDR2 is FQNEAQ. The CDR3 consists of 15 residues. V lost 5 bases, J lost 1 base, and 8 bases stayed unmatched. Here the CDR3 DNA reads TGTGCCAGCAGCCGCGGGGGAGGGAATTCCTACGAGCAGTACTTC. As protein: CASSRGGGNSYEQYF.

V gene TRBV2 combines with J gene TRBJ2-5, with TRBD2 matching 8 bases. This CDR3 is built from 16 residues. In germline, CDR1 is SNHLY, CDR2 FYNNEI. The V segment lost 4 bases and the J segment 7 bases; nucleotides outside the gene matches: 14. As DNA, the CDR3 is TGTGCCAGCAGTGGGGCAGCGGGGGCCTTTGGGGGGACCCAGTACTTC. The encoded protein is CASSGAAGAFGGTQYF.

The chain uses TRBV5-4 and TRBJ2-2, with 14 bases lining up with TRBD2. CDR1 SGHNT and CDR2 YYREEE come from the germline V gene (reference sequence). The junction had 2 bases not matched to a gene; V was cut back by 3 bases and J by 4 bases. The CDR3 has 16 amino acids. The CDR3 loop is CASSSGTSGGTGELFF. The CDR3 DNA is TGTGCCAGCAGCTCCGGGACTAGCGGGGGCACCGGGGAGCTGTTTTTT.

The CDR3 coding sequence is TGTGCCAGCTCACCGGGGGGGTCAGGGTCTCAGCCCCAGCATTTT. Its translation: CASSPGGSGSQPQHF. The chain couples TRBV18 to TRBJ1-5; possible D gene TRBD1, 5 bases. The V and J ends lost 3 bases and 6 bases respectively, with 15 bases between them. CDR3 size: 15 residues. CDR1 and CDR2 (germline): KGHSH, LQKENI.

Details on this clone: The sample holds other DNA sequences that translate to the same CDR3. This chain uses TRBV19 with TRBJ2-4; 7 nucleotides align to TRBD1. V lost 11 bases and J lost 4; bases outside the gene matches: 14. Germline V gives CDR1 LNHDA, CDR2 SQIVND (reference sequence). The CDR3 sequence is 15 residues long. The CDR3 is CASKLGGLAKNIQYF. In DNA, the CDR3 is TGTGCCTCTAAACTAGGGGGCTTAGCTAAAAACATTCAGTACTTC.

The chain carries TRBV5-1 and TRBJ1-6, with D possibly TRBD1 on 5 matching bases. This CDR3 is 15 amino acids long. V was pared by 0 bases and J by 7 bases, with 11 bases between. CDR1 is SGHRS, CDR2 YFSETQ, per germline. Written as DNA, the CDR3 is TGCGCCAGCAGCTTGGATGTGGGGGGAAATTCACCCCTCCACTTT. Protein sequence: CASSLDVGGNSPLHF.

This clone was picked up a small number of times. The genes are TRBV3-1 (or the pseudogene TRBV3-2) and TRBJ2-7, with TRBD2 matching over 10 bases. Germline CDR1 reads LGHDT; CDR2 reads YNNKEL (reference sequence). V dropped 0 bases and J dropped 7; count of bases not matched to a gene: 9. This CDR3 region has 16 residues. The DNA for the CDR3 is TGTGCCAGCAGCCAAGATAGAAGCGGGGGGGCTAAAGAGCAGTACTTC. It codes for CASSQDRSGGAKEQYF.

The chain links TRBV11-2 to TRBJ2-1; a possible D gene is TRBD1 (6 bases). The length of the CDR3 is 15 residues. From germline, CDR1 is SGHAT and CDR2 FQNNGV. V lost 5 bases and J 3 bases, leaving 14 bases between the germline ends. The CDR3 DNA follows: TGTGCCAGCAGCAACCAGGGGCAGGTCTACAATGAGCAGTTCTTC. Translated, it gives CASSNQGQVYNEQFF.

The V call is TRBV11-2, the J call TRBJ1-3; D is perhaps TRBD1 (5 bases). Germline values: CDR1 SGHAT, CDR2 FQNNGV. V lost 5 bases and J lost 1, with 15 bases in between. CDR3 length: 16 amino acids. The CDR3 nucleotides are TGTGCCAGCAGCCCAACTACAGGAGCTTCTGGAAACACCATATATTTT. Residues: CASSPTTGASGNTIYF.

The chain recombines TRBV6-5 with TRBJ1-2; 11 nucleotides match TRBD1. This CDR3 is 14 amino acids long. V trimming: 7 bases; J trimming: 5 bases; junction bases outside the gene matches: 6. Looked up from germline, CDR1 is MNHEY and CDR2 is SVGAGI. The CDR3 loop is CASTRTGGGYGYTF. CDR3 bases: TGTGCCAGCACCCGGACAGGGGGCGGGTATGGCTACACCTTC.

This clone has only a few counts. The CDR3: CASSEGWSLGVVFHF. The DNA of the CDR3 is TGTGCCAGCAGTGAAGGATGGTCCCTAGGAGTGGTGTTCCACTTT. J is TRBJ1-6 and V is TRBV2; D remains ambiguous. In germline, CDR1 is SNHLY, CDR2 FYNNEI. The CDR3 has 15 residues. V was trimmed by 1 base and J by 17 bases, leaving 21 bases between them.

This clone is a singleton in its sample. As DNA, the CDR3 is TGTGCCAGCAGTTTAGACGACAGGGCATACGAGCAGTACTTC. This gives the protein CASSLDDRAYEQYF. This chain joins TRBV27 and TRBJ2-7; 7 nucleotides align to TRBD1. The CDR3 contains 14 residues. V gave up 2 bases and J gave up 4 bases; unmatched junction bases: 5. The germline CDR1 and CDR2 sequences are MNHEY and SMNVEV (reference sequence).

This clone was recorded only once. The V gene is TRBV19, the J gene TRBJ1-4; D call uncertain. From germline, CDR1 is LNHDA and CDR2 SQIVND (reference sequence). This CDR3 has 16 amino acids. V dropped 4 bases and J dropped 8 bases, with 20 bases sitting between them. In DNA form, the CDR3 reads TGTGCCAGTAGTAGCGGAACGGCGGTGGAGATAGAAAAACTGTTTTTT. It specifies CASSSGTAVEIEKLFF. The whole variable domain, filled in from reference TRBV19 and TRBJ1-4, reads DGGITQSPKYLFRKEGQNVTLSCEQNLNHDAMYWYRQDPGQGLRLIYYSQIVNDFQKGDIAEGYSVSREKKESFPLTVTSAQKNPTAFYLCASSSGTAVEIEKLFFGSGTQLSVL.

This chain connects TRBV5-1 to TRBJ1-4, with D perhaps matching TRBD1 (6 bases). V dropped 6 bases and J dropped 4 bases, with 16 bases sitting between them. Germline assignment: CDR1 SGHRS and CDR2 YFSETQ. The CDR3 covers 15 residues. CDR3: CASKPRGLINEKLFF. The DNA of the CDR3 is TGCGCCAGCAAACCCAGGGGCCTTATTAATGAAAAACTGTTTTTT. The variable domain in full, with the rest retrieved from reference TRBV5-1 and TRBJ1-4, is KAGVTQTPRYLIKTRGQQVTLSCSPISGHRSVSWYQQTPGQGLQFLFEYFSETQRNKGNFPGRFSGRQFSNSRSEMNVSTLELGDSALYLCASKPRGLINEKLFFGSGTQLSVL.

The rearrangement uses TRBV20-1 and TRBJ1-2, with a possible D match to TRBD1 (6 bases). V lost 3 bases and J 8 bases, leaving 16 bases between the germline ends. Germline V CDR1 and CDR2: DFQATT, SNEGSKA (reference sequence). There are 13 residues in the CDR3. The CDR3 bases are TGCAGTGCTAGTCCCCAGGGGAAGTACGGCTACACCTTC. Its translation: CSASPQGKYGYTF.

The rearrangement links TRBV5-1 to TRBJ1-1; 9 bases agree with TRBD1. CDR3 length: 15 residues. The V gene's germline CDR1 is SGHRS and CDR2 YFSETQ. Trimming at V came to 2 bases and at J to 4 bases, leaving 6 bases not matched to a gene. The CDR3 is CASSFTGGRRTEAFF. As DNA, the CDR3 is TGCGCCAGCAGCTTCACAGGGGGCCGTCGCACTGAAGCTTTCTTT.

V usage is TRBV6-5 and J usage is TRBJ1-2; D perhaps matches TRBD1 (5 bases). CDR3 length equals 14 residues. Germline CDR1 reads MNHEY; CDR2 reads SVGAGI. Trimming cost V 4 bases and J 7 bases, with 16 bases left between them. This CDR3 is CASSSRAGSGGYTF. The CDR3 region has the DNA TGTGCCAGCAGTTCCCGGGCAGGGTCTGGTGGCTACACCTTC.

The rearrangement links TRBV12-5 to TRBJ1-5; TRBD1 matches 7 bases. V lost 2 bases, J lost 5 bases, and 3 bases stayed unmatched. There are 14 residues in the CDR3. Germline CDR1 reads LGHNT; CDR2 reads FRNRAP. CDR3 DNA: TGTGCTAGTGGTTTGAGGGGGCGCGATCAGCCCCAGCATTTT. Protein sequence: CASGLRGRDQPQHF.

This chain links TRBV5-6 with TRBJ1-6; maybe TRBD1 (5 bases). V dropped 4 bases and J dropped 9 bases, with 17 bases sitting between them. CDR1 is SGHDT, CDR2 YYEEEE, per germline. This CDR3 is 15 amino acids long. CDR3 sequence reads: CASSPGGGMGSPLHF. In DNA form, the CDR3 reads TGTGCCAGCAGCCCCGGGGGGGGAATGGGTTCACCCCTCCACTTT.

The chain couples TRBV30 to TRBJ2-3; 14 bases are shared with TRBD2. The CDR3 has 17 amino acids. Trimming at V came to 5 bases and at J to 0 bases, leaving 7 bases not matched to a gene. Germline CDR1 and CDR2: GTSNPN and SVGIG (reference sequence). CDR3 region: CAWGLAGGVWSTDTQYF. CDR3 DNA sequence: TGTGCCTGGGGACTAGCGGGGGGAGTATGGAGCACAGATACGCAGTATTTT.